This T cell receptor beta chain emerged from a study of shared clonotypes between healthy human individuals. The table came from immunoSEQ multiplex PCR; TCRdb's copy has only in-frame clones and leaves some out. The sample contains roughly 2.2 million clones, about nine tenths of which appear only once. CDR3 length: 13 residues. Deletions cut 10 bases from V and 2 bases from J, with 13 bases between. Germline loops: CDR1 MDHEN, CDR2 SYDVKM. V and J are TRBV28 and TRBJ2-3; TRBD1 is a possible D gene (6 bases). Sample: naive CD4+ T cells from PBMCs. Documented subset: CD45RA+ positively selected. The sequence derives from a man younger than 35 in good health. Some clones in this sample may be carry-over from other donors' samples. CDR3 residues: CATGTPSTDTQYF. CDR3 nucleotide sequence: TGTGCCACCGGGACACCCTCCACAGATACGCAGTATTTT.